Below, 22 T cell receptor beta chains from the same sample are listed, as sequenced in a study of T-cell reconstitution after alpha-beta-depleted transplantation in children. Construction of the TCRbeta library involved unique molecular identifiers. TCRdb redid the calling of the PCR reads with MiXCR, one entry per CDR3 protein. The sample carries about 70,000 distinct CDR3 sequences, approximately 10% recorded once. The sequencing here drew on PBMCs, taken before TCRalphabeta/CD19-depleted stem cell transplant. These receptors came from a boy younger than 18 with acute myeloid leukemia, due to receive a stem cell transplant.

Ten or more counts support this clonotype. V and J are TRBV5-6 and TRBJ1-2, with a tentative D call TRBD1 (5 bases). This CDR3 is 15 amino acids long. Germline-derived CDR1 and CDR2 are SGHDT and YYEEEE. The V end was cut by 0 bases, the J end by 3 bases, with 12 bases between. CDR3 amino acids: CASSLGSREYYGYTF. The DNA for the CDR3 is TGTGCCAGCAGCTTGGGGTCCAGGGAATACTATGGCTACACCTTC.

This clonotype was recorded many times. The chain links TRBV5-1 to TRBJ2-3; D unclear. Germline V gene lookup returns CDR1 SGHRS and CDR2 YFSETQ. V was clipped by 1 base and J by 2 bases, with 8 bases between them. The CDR3 length is 14 residues. In DNA, the CDR3 is TGCGCCAGCAGCTTGACGGCGGTCACAGATACGCAGTATTTT. Protein: CASSLTAVTDTQYF.

This clonotype was counted many times. The chain has TRBV3-1 and TRBJ1-3, with TRBD1 as a possible D gene (5 bases). Germline-derived CDR1 and CDR2 are LGHDT and YNNKEL (reference sequence). The CDR3 sequence is 19 residues long. V was pared by 1 base and J by 0 bases, with 19 bases between. Here the CDR3 DNA reads TGTGCCAGCAGCCAAGGGCGTAGTGTCGGGGACGCCTCTGGAAACACCATATATTTT. It codes for CASSQGRSVGDASGNTIYF.

This clonotype has at least ten counts. This chain connects TRBV12-3 or TRBV12-4 to TRBJ1-1; D gene ambiguous. Trimming shortened V by 6 bases and J by 11 bases, and 13 bases separated the two germline ends. The CDR3 contains 11 residues. The CDR3: CASSRGRGAFF. In DNA, the CDR3 is TGTGCCAGCAGCCGAGGACGAGGGGCTTTCTTT.

This clonotype occurred many times. The CDR3 bases are TGCAGTGCTAGATCCGGGTTCGGTAATGAGCAGTTCTTC. Encoded protein: CSARSGFGNEQFF. The chain is built from TRBV20-1 and TRBJ2-1, with D hard to call. Trimming stripped 2 bases from V and 7 bases from J, with 12 bases between. Germline V gives CDR1 DFQATT, CDR2 SNEGSKA (reference sequence). The CDR3 length is 13 residues.

By frequency in the sample, this clonotype is medium-sized. The chain couples TRBV4-1 to TRBJ2-3; D is ambiguous. V lost 5 bases to trimming and J lost 3 bases, with 18 bases between them. The CDR3 is made up of 16 amino acids. The germline V gene encodes CDR1 MGHRA and CDR2 YSYEKL. This chain's CDR3 is CASSGIGFLSTDTQYF. The CDR3 DNA sequence: TGCGCCAGCAGCGGGATAGGATTTCTAAGTACAGATACGCAGTATTTT.

This clonotype was found many times. The chain uses TRBV24-1 and TRBJ2-5; maybe TRBD2 (6 bases). Germline assignment: CDR1 KGHDR and CDR2 SFDVKD. Trimming left V 10 bases short and J 7 bases short, with 15 bases between. The length of the CDR3 is 12 residues. The CDR3 reads CATEGRFGTQYF. For the CDR3, the DNA is TGTGCCACGGAGGGCCGATTCGGGACCCAGTACTTC.

This clonotype was counted many times. This rearrangement joins TRBV13 to TRBJ2-7; D gene unclear. Germline CDR1 reads PRHDT; CDR2 reads FYEKMQ (reference sequence). V was cut by 5 bases and J by 4 bases, with 12 bases left in between. CDR3 length equals 13 residues. Here the CDR3 DNA reads TGTGCCAGCAGCGACTCTTTTAGGTACGAGCAGTACTTC. The encoded protein is CASSDSFRYEQYF.

This clonotype was detected ten times or more. The chain is built from TRBV12-3 or TRBV12-4 and TRBJ2-1, with TRBD2 identical over 10 bases. There are 13 residues in the CDR3. J was trimmed by 9 bases and V by 2 bases; bases with no gene match: 1. The CDR3 loop reads CASSLLAGVEQFF. In nucleotides, the CDR3 is TGTGCCAGCAGTTTACTAGCGGGAGTTGAGCAGTTCTTC.

This clonotype has ten or more counts. The chain joins TRBV9 to TRBJ2-1, with TRBD2 matching 10 bases. V lost 4 bases to trimming and J lost 12 bases; unmatched junction nucleotides: 13. The CDR3 is made up of 15 amino acids. Looked up from germline, CDR1 is SGDLS and CDR2 is YYNGEE. CDR3 sequence (DNA): TGTGCCAGCAGCCCCACTAGCGGGGCTTCAAATCGGCAGTTCTTC. This encodes CASSPTSGASNRQFF.

This clonotype was detected ten times or more. The chain combines TRBV5-1 with TRBJ2-5, with 7 bases identical to TRBD1. The CDR3 totals 17 residues. In germline, CDR1 is SGHRS, CDR2 YFSETQ. V gave up 1 base and J gave up 0 bases; unmatched junction bases: 9. CDR3 nucleotide sequence: TGCGCCAGCAGCTTGACCGGACAGGTTTCGTACCAAGAGACCCAGTACTTC. Its translation: CASSLTGQVSYQETQYF. The full variable domain, rest sourced from reference TRBV5-1 and TRBJ2-5, is KAGVTQTPRYLIKTRGQQVTLSCSPISGHRSVSWYQQTPGQGLQFLFEYFSETQRNKGNFPGRFSGRQFSNSRSEMNVSTLELGDSALYLCASSLTGQVSYQETQYFGPGTRLLVL.

This clonotype was observed many times. J is TRBJ2-2 and V is TRBV9, with D hard to call. CDR3 length equals 15 residues. Germline lookup yields CDR1 SGDLS and CDR2 YYNGEE. Trimming pared 6 bases from V and 5 bases from J, leaving 17 bases between. CDR3 residues: CASTRDRPGTGELFF. DNA of the CDR3: TGTGCCAGCACAAGGGATCGCCCCGGAACCGGGGAGCTGTTTTTT.

The table lists this clonotype with many counts. This sequence joins TRBV12-3 or TRBV12-4 and TRBJ2-1; TRBD2 agrees at 13 bases. V shed 5 bases and J 4 bases; nucleotides not matched to a gene: 14. CDR3 length: 19 amino acids. The CDR3 reads CASSPGTSGKAGRYNEQFF. The CDR3 coding sequence is TGTGCCAGCAGTCCCGGGACTAGCGGGAAAGCAGGCAGGTACAATGAGCAGTTCTTC.

There are many counts of this clonotype. The chain couples TRBV27 to TRBJ1-4; no reliable D call. Germline CDR1 MNHEY, CDR2 SMNVEV (reference sequence). This CDR3 contains 14 residues. The ends were cut back, 8 bases at V and 8 bases at J, with 18 bases in the middle. Here the CDR3 DNA reads TGTGCCAGCTCTCGCCCCGGGCTAGGGGAAAAACTGTTTTTT. As protein: CASSRPGLGEKLFF.

The sample holds one count of this clonotype. The chain carries TRBV12-3 or TRBV12-4 and TRBJ1-1, with 8 bases lining up with TRBD1. The ends lost 11 bases at V and 5 bases at J; junction bases unmatched: 13. This CDR3 is built from 14 residues. This CDR3 reads CAFSLQGGATEAFF. The DNA for the CDR3 is TGTGCCTTCAGCCTACAGGGGGGTGCGACTGAAGCTTTCTTT.

The chain recombines TRBV7-6 with TRBJ1-2; D may be TRBD1 (5 bases). Trimming took off 1 base at V and 7 bases at J, with 10 bases between the two ends. Germline CDR1 SGHVS, CDR2 FNYEAQ. The CDR3 is 13 residues long. CDR3 nucleotide sequence: TGTGCCAGCAGCTTAGGCAGGGTTGGTGGCTACACCTTC. This codes for CASSLGRVGGYTF.

This clonotype was detected many times. J is TRBJ1-4 and V is TRBV12-3 or TRBV12-4; D gene uncertain. V shed 3 bases and J shed 7 bases, with 12 bases lying between them. This CDR3 has 14 residues. The CDR3 is CASSFQGIGEKLFF. In DNA, the CDR3 is TGTGCCAGCAGTTTCCAAGGGATCGGTGAAAAACTGTTTTTT.

This clonotype occurred many times. The V gene is TRBV28, the J gene TRBJ2-3; D might be TRBD1 or TRBD2, each matching 5 bases. CDR1 and CDR2 (germline): MDHEN, SYDVKM. Trimming removed 8 bases at V and 3 bases at J, with 12 bases between. This CDR3 comprises 13 residues. CDR3 amino acids: CASRDQQTDTQYF. CDR3 sequence (DNA): TGTGCCAGCCGGGACCAACAGACAGATACGCAGTATTTT.

This clonotype was counted many times. The chain links TRBV7-9 to TRBJ2-3; maybe TRBD1 (6 bases). V dropped 4 bases and J dropped 2 bases, with 16 bases sitting between them. Germline assignment: CDR1 SEHNR and CDR2 FQNEAQ (reference sequence). CDR3 length: 16 residues. CDR3: CASSSQGTSDTDTQYF. The CDR3 DNA is TGTGCCAGCAGCTCACAGGGCACCTCTGACACAGATACGCAGTATTTT.

There are many counts of this clonotype. CDR3 sequence: CASSSGTEITEAFF. In DNA form, the CDR3 reads TGTGCCAGCAGTTCCGGGACAGAAATAACTGAAGCTTTCTTT. V is TRBV12-3 or TRBV12-4 and J is TRBJ1-1; TRBD1 matches at 7 bases. The CDR3 runs 14 residues. The J segment lost 5 bases and the V segment lost 4 bases, leaving 7 bases of the junction unmatched.

A note on this clonotype: Since a much larger clone is just one base distant, this may be a read error. The chain uses TRBV11-2 and TRBJ1-2, with D unclear. Germline V CDR1 and CDR2: SGHAT, FQNNGV. This CDR3 contains 12 residues. V was trimmed by 1 base and J by 5 bases, leaving 5 bases between them. The CDR3 protein is CASSLVRYGYTF. CDR3 nucleotides: TGTGCCAGCAGCTTAGTTCGGTATGGCTACACCTTC.

This clonotype has ten or more counts. The V and J genes are TRBV9 and TRBJ1-3, with 10 bases lining up with TRBD1. In germline, CDR1 is SGDLS, CDR2 YYNGEE. V lost 0 bases to trimming and J lost 0 bases; unmatched junction nucleotides: 6. CDR3 length: 18 residues. CDR3 in amino acids: CASSVAEGQGSSGNTIYF. The CDR3 DNA follows: TGTGCCAGCAGCGTAGCGGAGGGACAGGGGAGCTCTGGAAACACCATATATTTT.